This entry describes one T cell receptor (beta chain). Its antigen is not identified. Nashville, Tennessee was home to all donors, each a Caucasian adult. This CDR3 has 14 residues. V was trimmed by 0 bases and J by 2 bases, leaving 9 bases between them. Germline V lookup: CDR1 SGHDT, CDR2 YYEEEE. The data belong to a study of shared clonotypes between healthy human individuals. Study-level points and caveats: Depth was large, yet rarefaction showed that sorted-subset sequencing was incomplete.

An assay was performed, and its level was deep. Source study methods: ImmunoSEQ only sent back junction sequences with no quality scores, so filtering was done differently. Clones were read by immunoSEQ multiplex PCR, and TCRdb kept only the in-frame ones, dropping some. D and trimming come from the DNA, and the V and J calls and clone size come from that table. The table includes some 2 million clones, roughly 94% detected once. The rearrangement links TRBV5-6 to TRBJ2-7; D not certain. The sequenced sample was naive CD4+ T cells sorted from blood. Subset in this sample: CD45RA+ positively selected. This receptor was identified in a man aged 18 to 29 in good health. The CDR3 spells CASSLVQKAYEQYF. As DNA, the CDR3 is TGTGCCAGCAGCTTGGTCCAGAAGGCCTACGAGCAGTACTTC.